This is a list of T cell receptor beta chains from one sample in a study of T-cell reconstitution after alpha-beta-depleted transplantation in children. TCRdb re-called the PCR reads with MiXCR, one entry per CDR3 protein. The data contain about a million distinct CDR3 sequences, roughly 29% of them seen just once; the ten biggest clones take up about 28%. The source material was PBMCs, mostly from graft donor cells, sampled 360 days after TCRalphabeta/CD19-depleted stem cell transplant. Source of these receptors: a boy under two years old who had a stem cell transplant for SCID, so the T cells may come from the graft donor. Both conserved end residues are part of each CDR3. A D gene is named only where the DNA matches it firmly. The listing skips clone size in some rows; elsewhere it reads once, few, many or a size class.

J	size	V	D	CDR3	DNA
TRBJ2-7	many	TRBV5-1	TRBD1	CASSSPGQGYEQYF	TGTGCCAGCAGCTCCCCGGGACAGGGCTACGAGCAGTACTTC
TRBJ1-1	few	TRBV18	NA	CASSPLTGDTEAFF	TGTGCCAGCTCACCGTTGACGGGAGACACTGAAGCTTTCTTT
TRBJ2-7	few	TRBV12-3/TRBV12-4	TRBD1	CASSTGTGASYEQYF	TGTGCCAGCAGTACCGGGACAGGGGCCTCCTACGAGCAGTACTTC
TRBJ2-5	few	TRBV12-3/TRBV12-4	TRBD1	CASSLTGGFVETQYF	TGTGCCAGCAGTTTGACAGGGGGCTTTGTTGAGACCCAGTACTTC
TRBJ2-5	few	TRBV5-6	NA	CASSSPIRRVQETQYF	TGTGCCAGCAGCTCGCCGATCCGGAGAGTCCAAGAGACCCAGTACTTC
TRBJ2-5	many	TRBV20-1	NA	CSASGSQETQYF	TGCAGTGCTAGTGGCTCCCAAGAGACCCAGTACTTC
TRBJ2-7	NA	TRBV27	TRBD1	CATATGWGYEQYF	TGTGCCACCGCGACAGGGTGGGGCTACGAGCAGTACTTC
TRBJ1-2	few	TRBV6-1	TRBD1	CASSPRTGLDYGYTF	TGTGCCAGCAGTCCACGGACAGGGCTGGACTATGGCTACACCTTC
TRBJ2-3	NA	TRBV18	TRBD1	CASSPGQGLSDTQYF	TGTGCCAGCTCCCCGGGACAGGGGTTATCAGATACGCAGTATTTT
TRBJ1-1	few	TRBV12-3/TRBV12-4	TRBD1	CASSSLDRGRVNTEAFF	TGTGCCAGCAGTTCATTGGACAGGGGGCGGGTGAACACTGAAGCTTTCTTT
TRBJ2-3	few	TRBV9	TRBD2	CASSAYSAGVEDTQYF	TGTGCCAGCAGCGCCTACTCCGCGGGGGTCGAAGATACGCAGTATTTT
TRBJ1-6	few	TRBV7-2	NA	CASSPAGVYNSPLHF	TGTGCCAGCAGCCCCGCGGGAGTCTATAATTCACCCCTCCACTTT
TRBJ2-3	NA	TRBV5-1	NA	CASSPGLGSSTDTQYF	TGCGCCAGCAGCCCGGGACTGGGAAGTAGCACAGATACGCAGTATTTT
TRBJ2-4	NA	TRBV5-6	NA	CASSYLQALSPLAKNIQYF	TGTGCCAGCAGCTACCTCCAGGCCCTCTCACCTTTAGCCAAAAACATTCAGTACTTC
TRBJ2-5	few	TRBV7-2	NA	CASRQGTLQETQYF	TGTGCCTCCCGTCAGGGGACCCTCCAAGAGACCCAGTACTTC
TRBJ2-5	many	TRBV10-3	NA	CATLGGKTQYF	TGTGCCACCCTTGGGGGGAAGACCCAGTACTTC
TRBJ2-1	NA	TRBV6-2/TRBV6-3	TRBD2	CASRTSAGVEQFF	TGTGCCAGCAGAACTAGCGCGGGGGTCGAGCAGTTCTTC
TRBJ2-1	few	TRBV12-3/TRBV12-4	NA	CASSLGRGTAYNEQFF	TGTGCCAGCAGTCTGGGTCGCGGGACTGCCTACAATGAGCAGTTCTTC
TRBJ2-3	NA	TRBV5-1	NA	CASSHGPKEADTQYF	TGCGCCAGCAGCCACGGACCCAAGGAGGCAGATACGCAGTATTTT
TRBJ2-3	NA	TRBV5-6	NA	CASSLATQLHTASTDTQYF	TGTGCCAGCAGCTTGGCTACCCAGCTGCATACTGCTAGCACAGATACGCAGTATTTT
TRBJ1-1	few	TRBV6-6	NA	CASSFEETEAFF	TGTGCCAGCAGTTTTGAGGAAACTGAAGCTTTCTTT
TRBJ1-1	few	TRBV5-1	NA	CASSQSTLNTEAFF	TGCGCCAGCAGCCAGAGTACTTTGAACACTGAAGCTTTCTTT
TRBJ2-3	NA	TRBV20-1	TRBD1	CSARVRAGQGSPRVRQDTQYF	TGCAGTGCTAGAGTTAGAGCGGGACAGGGTTCCCCACGTGTCCGACAGGATACGCAGTATTTT
TRBJ2-6	few	TRBV28	NA	CASSFVGTGANVLTF	TGTGCCAGCAGTTTCGTAGGTACTGGGGCCAACGTCCTGACTTTC
TRBJ2-1	NA	TRBV7-2	NA	CASSLGSGYYNEQFF	TGTGCCAGCAGCTTAGGGTCGGGCTACTACAATGAGCAGTTCTTC
TRBJ1-1	NA	TRBV14	NA	CASSYRDTPSNTEAFF	TGTGCCAGCAGTTACCGGGACACGCCTTCCAACACTGAAGCTTTCTTT
TRBJ1-1	few	TRBV5-1	NA	CASSFGDRNTEAFF	TGCGCCAGCAGCTTCGGGGACCGGAACACTGAAGCTTTCTTT
TRBJ2-5	few	TRBV5-1	TRBD2	CASSFGGVQETQYF	TGCGCCAGCAGCTTCGGGGGGGTACAAGAGACCCAGTACTTC
TRBJ2-7	NA	TRBV7-2	NA	CASSSGTPGIYEQYF	TGTGCCAGCAGCTCGGGGACCCCAGGGATCTACGAGCAGTACTTC
TRBJ1-6	NA	TRBV5-1	TRBD1	CASSPGGTGGNSPLHF	TGCGCCAGCAGCCCTGGAGGGACAGGGGGTAATTCACCCCTCCACTTT
TRBJ2-3	NA	TRBV12-3/TRBV12-4	TRBD2	CASSSGLAGGRGDTQYF	TGTGCCAGCAGTTCCGGACTAGCGGGGGGGCGGGGAGATACGCAGTATTTT